The 7 T cell receptor beta chains below come from one sample, sequenced in a study of Ad26.COV2.S vaccination and SARS-CoV-2 variants. Treatment meaning: 15 to 20 received Ad26.COV2.S at low or high dose, single or two shots; about 5 received placebo; per-sample allocation not given. Following the first vaccine or placebo injection, samples were taken on day 63. Clones were sequenced by immunoSEQ multiplex PCR, and TCRdb holds only the in-frame ones, with some missing. The sample has about 440,000 clones; about nine tenths are singletons. This material consisted of peripheral blood, taken in a trial of Ad26.COV2.S vaccine versus placebo. The receptors were gathered from a person aged 18-65 years who received the Ad26.COV2.S COVID-19 vaccine or a placebo.

This clone has only one observation. One junction end does not reproduce the germline sequence, and a read error may be involved. This chain links TRBV13 with TRBJ2-3, with TRBD1 matching over 7 bases. Germline V gives CDR1 PRHDT, CDR2 FYEKMQ (reference sequence). CDR3 size: 11 residues. CDR3 DNA sequence: TGTGCCAGCAGCCAAGGGGGCCTGGAGGCTTGG. Its protein is CASSQGGLEAW.

Only one count was recorded for this clone. This chain uses TRBV28 with TRBJ1-2, with D possibly matching TRBD1 (5 bases). V shed 10 bases and J shed 4 bases, with 22 bases lying between them. The CDR3 loop spans 15 amino acids. The V gene's germline CDR1 is MDHEN and CDR2 SYDVKM. The CDR3 region has the DNA TGTGCCACTTCCCCTCCATCTGGGGGGACCTATGGCTACACCTTC. Residues: CATSPPSGGTYGYTF.

The chain combines TRBV5-6 with TRBJ1-6; possible D gene TRBD1, 5 bases. The V end lost 4 bases, the J end lost 8 bases, and 16 bases lay between the germline ends. The CDR3 consists of 15 residues. In germline, CDR1 is SGHDT, CDR2 YYEEEE. The DNA of the CDR3 is TGTGCCAGCAGCGAAAACAGGCCTCGTCATTCACCCCTCCACTTT. It is translated as CASSENRPRHSPLHF.

The CDR3 bases are TGTGCCACCAGTACCCATTACTCGGCCGGGGAGCTGTTTTTT. Protein sequence: CATSTHYSAGELFF. V usage is TRBV24-1 and J usage is TRBJ2-2; unclear D gene. Germline CDR1 reads KGHDR; CDR2 reads SFDVKD. V was clipped by 6 bases and J by 6 bases, with 13 bases between them. CDR3 length: 14 residues.

The chain uses TRBV18 and TRBJ1-1; TRBD1 might be the D (5 bases). Germline V gives CDR1 KGHSH, CDR2 LQKENI. The V gene lost 0 bases and the J gene lost 5 bases, with 10 bases spanning the gap. The CDR3 loop spans 14 amino acids. The CDR3 nucleotides are TGTGCCAGCTCACCACCAGGGGTGGGAACTGAAGCTTTCTTT. Its translation: CASSPPGVGTEAFF. Looking up the rest from reference TRBV18 and TRBJ1-1 gives the full variable domain: NAGVMQNPRHLVRRRGQEARLRCSPMKGHSHVYWYRQLPEEGLKFMVYLQKENIIDESGMPKERFSAEFPKEGPSILRIQQVVRGDSAAYFCASSPPGVGTEAFFGQGTRLTVV.

This rearrangement joins TRBV5-4 to TRBJ2-1; 9 nucleotides agree with TRBD2. The CDR3 loop spans 15 amino acids. J lost 6 bases, V lost 0 bases, and 4 bases had no gene match. Germline V gene sequence: CDR1 SGHNT, CDR2 YYREEE (reference sequence). The CDR3 sequence: CASSLEIAGVNEQFF. Here the CDR3 DNA reads TGTGCCAGCAGCTTGGAAATAGCGGGAGTCAATGAGCAGTTCTTC.

The rearrangement links TRBV7-2 to TRBJ2-2, with 7 bases that match TRBD2. The CDR3 has 13 amino acids. CDR1 is SGHTA and CDR2 is FQGNSA in the germline V gene. V shed 11 bases and J 1 base; nucleotides not matched to a gene: 4. CDR3 nucleotides: TGTGCCGGGAGGGAAAGGAACACCGGGGAGCTGTTTTTT. Translated, it gives CAGRERNTGELFF. Supplemented by reference TRBV7-2 and TRBJ2-2, the full variable domain reads GAGVSQSPSNKVTEKGKDVELRCDPISGHTALYWYRQSLGQGLEFLIYFQGNSAPDKSGLPSDRFSAERTGGSVSTLTIQRTQQEDSAVYLCAGRERNTGELFFGEGSRLTVL.